The 27 T cell receptor beta chains below all came from one sample that was sequenced in a study of blood T cells in healthy people across ages. Primers used in a second PCR of about 6 to 12 cycles were a sample-barcoded 5' primer and a J-beta primer mix. Via MiXCR, TCRdb re-called the 5' RACE reads, giving one row per CDR3 protein. The sample has about 1.4 million distinct CDR3 sequences, roughly 59% seen once. Sequenced material: blood. These TCRs come from a man aged 18 to 35 in good health.

The genes are TRBV3-1 and TRBJ2-7; D is unresolved. Germline lookup yields CDR1 LGHDT and CDR2 YNNKEL (reference sequence). The V and J ends lost 4 bases and 7 bases respectively, with 14 bases between them. The CDR3 consists of 13 residues. CDR3 in DNA: TGTGCCAGCAGCCCGAACTTAACCGGGGAGCAGTACTTC. Translated, it gives CASSPNLTGEQYF.

This sequence joins TRBV5-1 and TRBJ2-7, with 9 bases aligning to TRBD1. CDR3 length equals 13 residues. V was pared by 4 bases and J by 7 bases, with 6 bases of the junction left unmatched. Looked up from germline, CDR1 is SGHRS and CDR2 is YFSETQ. CDR3: CASSSTGGGEQYF. The CDR3, as DNA: TGCGCCAGCAGCAGCACAGGGGGCGGAGAGCAGTACTTC.

The rearrangement links TRBV4-2 to TRBJ2-2, with 13 bases identical to TRBD2. The V gene end was trimmed by 0 bases and the J gene end by 7 bases; junction bases not matched to a gene: 8. Germline V gene data show CDR1 as LGHNA and CDR2 as YNFKEQ. The CDR3 has 18 residues. CDR3 DNA: TGTGCCAGCAGCCAAGATAGGGCACTAGCGGGAGGGAGCGGGGAGCTGTTTTTT. Its protein product is CASSQDRALAGGSGELFF.

This clonotype turned up a few times. This chain connects TRBV3-1 to TRBJ2-5; D is unresolved. Per germline, CDR1 LGHDT and CDR2 YNNKEL (reference sequence). Trimming removed 0 bases at V and 4 bases at J, with 9 bases between. The CDR3 length is 14 residues. The CDR3 region is CASSQESRVETQYF. The CDR3 nucleotides are TGTGCCAGCAGCCAAGAATCTAGGGTAGAGACCCAGTACTTC.

This CDR3 reads CAISDSDRLNTGELFF. For the CDR3, the DNA is TGTGCCATCAGTGATTCAGACAGGCTGAACACCGGGGAGCTGTTTTTT. The chain recombines TRBV10-3 with TRBJ2-2; a weak D match, TRBD1 (6 bases). Germline-derived CDR1 and CDR2 are ENHRY and SYGVKD. The V end was cut by 3 bases, the J end by 1 base, with 12 bases between. The CDR3 is made up of 16 amino acids.

The rearrangement joins TRBV20-1 to TRBJ2-3, with TRBD2 identical over 10 bases. Germline CDR1 reads DFQATT; CDR2 reads SNEGSKA (reference sequence). CDR3 length: 14 amino acids. The junction had 1 base not matched to a gene; V was cut back by 4 bases and J by 0 bases. The CDR3 loop reads CSATSGSSTDTQYF. The DNA for the CDR3 is TGCAGTGCTACTAGCGGGAGCAGCACAGATACGCAGTATTTT.

This clonotype has a handful of counts. This rearrangement joins TRBV20-1 to TRBJ2-3; TRBD2 aligns across 7 bases. There are 12 residues in the CDR3. J lost 6 bases, V lost 5 bases, and 5 bases had no gene match. Germline V lookup: CDR1 DFQATT, CDR2 SNEGSKA (reference sequence). The CDR3 loop reads CSAATSADTQYF. CDR3 coding DNA: TGCAGTGCTGCCACTAGCGCCGATACGCAGTATTTT.

V is TRBV9 and J is TRBJ2-2; D may be TRBD1 or TRBD2 (5 bases each). Germline V lookup: CDR1 SGDLS, CDR2 YYNGEE. With 3 bases removed from V and 7 bases from J, the gap between germline ends came to 19 bases. The CDR3 totals 16 residues. Here the CDR3 DNA reads TGTGCCAGCAGCGCTACCGGGACGCCCCGCGTCGGGGAGCTGTTTTTT. Encoded protein: CASSATGTPRVGELFF.

This chain joins TRBV6-2 or TRBV6-3 and TRBJ2-3, with 7 nucleotides matching TRBD1. CDR3 length: 23 residues. With 2 bases clipped from V and 2 bases from J, the junction kept 28 bases outside the gene matches. CDR1 and CDR2 from the germline V gene are MNHEY and SVGEGT. CDR3 sequence reads: CASSYSHLGVFEVTRGTTDTQYF. The CDR3, as DNA: TGTGCCAGCAGTTACAGCCATCTGGGAGTCTTCGAGGTCACCAGGGGGACCACAGATACGCAGTATTTT.

The chain carries TRBV7-9 and TRBJ2-3; no definite D call. CDR1 and CDR2 (germline): SEHNR, FQNEAQ (reference sequence). The CDR3 length is 14 residues. The germline V and J ends were trimmed by 5 bases and 4 bases, with 13 bases remaining between them. The CDR3 region is CASSPMVNSDTQYF. DNA of the CDR3: TGTGCCAGCAGCCCGATGGTTAATTCAGATACGCAGTATTTT.

This clonotype showed up just a few times. The rearrangement joins TRBV11-2 to TRBJ2-5, with D unclear. V was cut by 4 bases and J by 2 bases, with 17 bases left in between. The germline CDR1 and CDR2 sequences are SGHAT and FQNNGV. The length of the CDR3 is 16 residues. The CDR3 DNA follows: TGTGCCAGCAGCTCAAACGCAGAGCGTCCACAAGAGACCCAGTACTTC. Protein sequence: CASSSNAERPQETQYF.

This clonotype occurred a few times. The chain joins TRBV29-1 to TRBJ2-3, with unresolved D. The CDR3 sequence is 13 residues long. The germline V gene has CDR1 SQVTM and CDR2 ANQGSEA. V was pared by 3 bases and J by 1 base, with 8 bases between. The CDR3 DNA reads TGCAGCGTTGATCTCGTTGGCACAGATACGCAGTATTTT. It translates to CSVDLVGTDTQYF.

In its sample, this clonotype was seen a few times. The V gene is TRBV4-2, the J gene TRBJ2-3; TRBD2 matches 11 bases. Losses at the gene ends were 3 bases for V and 5 bases for J; bases not matched to a gene: 7. The CDR3 extends over 16 amino acids. The germline V gene encodes CDR1 LGHNA and CDR2 YNFKEQ. CDR3 in amino acids: CASSQASGRIGDTQYF. The CDR3 DNA reads as TGTGCCAGCAGCCAGGCTAGCGGGAGGATAGGAGATACGCAGTATTTT.

The rearrangement links TRBV4-1 to TRBJ1-6; D gene uncertain. Between the trimmed V and J ends, which lost 1 base and 10 bases, there was a span of 14 bases. Looked up from germline, CDR1 is MGHRA and CDR2 is YSYEKL. This CDR3 region has 15 residues. Here the CDR3 DNA reads TGCGCCAGCAGCCAAGTAACCGGGGAGGGATCACCCCTCCACTTT. Encoded protein: CASSQVTGEGSPLHF.

V is TRBV5-1 and J is TRBJ2-1; D perhaps matches TRBD2 (6 bases). Germline values: CDR1 SGHRS, CDR2 YFSETQ. There are 15 residues in the CDR3. V dropped 1 base and J dropped 2 bases, with 10 bases sitting between them. The CDR3 region has the DNA TGCGCCAGCAGCTTGTGGGAGGCACCCTACAATGAGCAGTTCTTC. It codes for CASSLWEAPYNEQFF. The whole variable domain, remainder taken from reference TRBV5-1 and TRBJ2-1, is KAGVTQTPRYLIKTRGQQVTLSCSPISGHRSVSWYQQTPGQGLQFLFEYFSETQRNKGNFPGRFSGRQFSNSRSEMNVSTLELGDSALYLCASSLWEAPYNEQFFGPGTRLTVL.

This chain joins TRBV20-1 and TRBJ1-2; no clear D gene. Germline loops: CDR1 DFQATT, CDR2 SNEGSKA (reference sequence). Trimming pared 0 bases from V and 0 bases from J, leaving 5 bases between. The CDR3 covers 13 residues. CDR3 sequence reads: CSARDDTNYGYTF. Here the CDR3 DNA reads TGCAGTGCTAGAGACGATACTAACTATGGCTACACCTTC.

In its sample, this clonotype was seen a few times. The rearrangement uses TRBV25-1 and TRBJ2-7, with D perhaps matching TRBD2 (6 bases). The V gene lost 4 bases and the J gene lost 0 bases, with 10 bases spanning the gap. The CDR3 contains 14 residues. The germline V gene encodes CDR1 MGHDK and CDR2 SYGVNS. CDR3 sequence reads: CASSVDGGSYEQYF. The CDR3 region has the DNA TGTGCCAGCAGTGTTGACGGGGGCTCCTACGAGCAGTACTTC.

The chain combines TRBV12-3 or TRBV12-4 with TRBJ2-3, with D unresolved. V was clipped by 5 bases and J by 4 bases, with 16 bases between them. The CDR3 extends over 15 amino acids. The CDR3 DNA sequence: TGTGCCAGCAGTCCGCTGTCCATCTCCCCAGATACGCAGTATTTT. It specifies CASSPLSISPDTQYF.

This sequence joins TRBV7-2 and TRBJ2-5, with D perhaps TRBD1 (5 bases). CDR1 and CDR2 from the germline V gene are SGHTA and FQGNSA. CDR3 size: 15 residues. Trimming removed 3 bases from V and 11 bases from J, with 22 bases in between. DNA for the CDR3: TGTGCCAGCAGCTTTATCAGGGATTACGATACTGTGCAGTACTTC. Its protein is CASSFIRDYDTVQYF. The full variable domain, completed using reference TRBV7-2 and TRBJ2-5, is GAGVSQSPSNKVTEKGKDVELRCDPISGHTALYWYRQSLGQGLEFLIYFQGNSAPDKSGLPSDRFSAERTGGSVSTLTIQRTQQEDSAVYLCASSFIRDYDTVQYFGPGTRLLVL.

V and J are TRBV10-3 and TRBJ2-1; D uncertain. V was shortened by 4 bases and J by 4 bases, with 8 bases between the two germline ends. The CDR3 runs 13 residues. The germline gives CDR1 ENHRY, CDR2 SYGVKD. CDR3 in amino acids: CAISVGGYNEQFF. The CDR3 DNA reads as TGTGCCATCAGTGTGGGCGGTTACAATGAGCAGTTCTTC.

This clonotype has just a few counts. The chain recombines TRBV20-1 with TRBJ1-2; D uncertain. V lost 3 bases and J 7 bases, leaving 9 bases between the germline ends. From germline, CDR1 is DFQATT and CDR2 SNEGSKA (reference sequence). The CDR3 runs 11 residues. CDR3 region: CSARGGSGYTF. In DNA form, the CDR3 reads TGCAGTGCTAGGGGTGGTTCTGGCTACACCTTC.

The sample holds a few counts of this clonotype. The rearrangement joins TRBV6-5 to TRBJ2-7; 8 bases agree with TRBD2. CDR3 length: 14 amino acids. V lost 7 bases to trimming and J lost 3 bases; unmatched junction nucleotides: 8. The germline CDR1 and CDR2 sequences are MNHEY and SVGAGI. DNA of the CDR3: TGTGCCAGCAAAGTGGTAGCGGGGAGCTACGAGCAGTACTTC. Protein sequence: CASKVVAGSYEQYF.

Of note for this clonotype: One end of the junction fails to match germline, which may point to a read error. The chain recombines TRBV4-1 with TRBJ2-1; TRBD2 matches 7 bases. Germline lookup yields CDR1 MGHRA and CDR2 YSYEKL. The CDR3 has 17 amino acids. CDR3 residues: CASGQESPGRAGSEQFF. The CDR3 region has the DNA TGCGCCAGCGGCCAAGAATCCCCTGGGAGGGCCGGGAGTGAGCAGTTCTTC.

CDR3 bases: TGTGCCAGCAGAAGGACAACCTCCTACGAGCAGTACTTC. Translation: CASRRTTSYEQYF. V usage is TRBV2 and J usage is TRBJ2-7, with a possible D match to TRBD1 (5 bases). Germline values: CDR1 SNHLY, CDR2 FYNNEI. The germline V and J ends were trimmed by 6 bases and 0 bases, with 9 bases remaining between them. The CDR3 has 13 amino acids.

This chain links TRBV10-3 with TRBJ1-2; D remains ambiguous. CDR3 length: 11 amino acids. V lost 11 bases to trimming and J lost 2 bases, with 9 bases between them. CDR1 ENHRY and CDR2 SYGVKD come from the germline V gene. This CDR3 is CADEDNYGYTF. The CDR3 DNA reads as TGTGCCGACGAGGACAACTATGGCTACACCTTC.

The CDR3 DNA reads as TGCAGTGCTAGAGGTGGGGGTACCGGGGAGCTGTTTTTT. Its protein product is CSARGGGTGELFF. The V gene is TRBV20-1, the J gene TRBJ2-2; either TRBD1 or TRBD2 may fit D (5 bases each). V lost 1 base, J lost 5 bases, and 8 bases lay in between. This CDR3 region has 13 residues. The germline V gene encodes CDR1 DFQATT and CDR2 SNEGSKA (reference sequence).

The chain joins TRBV6-2 or TRBV6-3 to TRBJ1-2, with TRBD1 as a possible D gene (5 bases). Between the trimmed V and J ends, which lost 2 bases and 3 bases, there was a span of 13 bases. The CDR3 has 15 amino acids. Germline values: CDR1 MNHEY, CDR2 SVGEGT. The CDR3 spells CASSYPREFDYGYTF. CDR3 coding DNA: TGTGCCAGCAGTTACCCCAGGGAATTCGACTATGGCTACACCTTC.